The present entry profiles one TCR beta chain with its context. What it binds is unknown. The data are from a study of graft-versus-host responses after intestinal transplantation. At the level of the study: The transplants performed in recipients were multivisceral, liver-intestinal, or isolated intestinal. Anti-thymocyte globulin was used for induction in all recipients, who then took tacrolimus and steroids for around 3 years.

Clones were sequenced by immunoSEQ multiplex PCR, and TCRdb holds only the in-frame ones, with some missing. The sample yields about 41,000 clones, approximately 95% seen once. The germline CDR1 and CDR2 sequences are SGHKS and YYEKEE (reference sequence). V was trimmed by 4 bases and J by 4 bases, leaving 8 bases between them. CDR3 length: 13 residues. Whole-study findings and limits: GvH clones were found in recipient marrow; some appeared first in ileum or blood.

Sequencing was performed on unstimulated CD8+ T cells sorted from spleen or lymph node cells, taken before transplant. The clonotype was recovered from a human donor who was the organ donor for an intestinal transplant. The chain carries TRBV5-5 and TRBJ2-2; TRBD1 or TRBD2 may be the D gene (5 bases each). The CDR3 nucleotides are TGTGCCAGCAGCCTGGGGGTCACCGGGGAGCTGTTTTTT. Protein sequence: CASSLGVTGELFF.